These 7 T cell receptor beta chains came from one sample sequenced in a study of shared clonotypes between healthy human individuals. The method was immunoSEQ multiplex PCR; TCRdb's version includes in-frame clones alone and lacks a portion of them. The data contain under 600,000 clones, 90% to 97% of them seen just once; the ten biggest clones take up 0.064%. Sequencing input: naive CD4+ T cells sorted from blood. Subset given: CD45RA+ positively selected. These receptors came from a young woman in good health.

The chain uses TRBV2 and TRBJ2-1; 12 bases are a match to TRBD1. J was trimmed by 7 bases and V by 1 base; bases with no gene match: 5. The germline V gene encodes CDR1 SNHLY and CDR2 FYNNEI. This CDR3 has 16 residues. In nucleotides, the CDR3 is TGTGCCAGCAGTGAAGGGGACAGGGGGCTGAGGAATGAGCAGTTCTTC. It yields the protein CASSEGDRGLRNEQFF.

CDR3 region: CASREHQAYNEQFF. Here the CDR3 DNA reads TGCGCCAGCAGAGAACACCAAGCCTACAATGAGCAGTTCTTC. The chain carries TRBV10-2 and TRBJ2-1, with D unclear. Germline loops: CDR1 WSHSY, CDR2 SAAADI. V lost 6 bases and J 2 bases, leaving 11 bases between the germline ends. This CDR3 comprises 14 residues.

The chain has TRBV29-1 and TRBJ2-5; TRBD2 is a possible D gene (5 bases). The CDR3 covers 13 residues. Germline V gene lookup returns CDR1 SQVTM and CDR2 ANQGSEA. Trimming removed 7 bases at V and 4 bases at J, with 16 bases between. The CDR3 is CSGENLAPETQYF. CDR3 bases: TGCAGCGGGGAGAATTTAGCACCAGAGACCCAGTACTTC.

The CDR3, as DNA: TGCGCCAGCAGCCGGCAGGGGGGGTTTGGAAACACCATATATTTT. This gives the protein CASSRQGGFGNTIYF. The chain is built from TRBV4-1 and TRBJ1-3, with 7 bases that match TRBD1. Germline V gene lookup returns CDR1 MGHRA and CDR2 YSYEKL. The J segment lost 3 bases and the V segment lost 4 bases, leaving 6 bases of the junction unmatched. This CDR3 spans 15 amino acids.

A single count supports this clone. The V gene is TRBV27, the J gene TRBJ1-1, with TRBD1 identical over 9 bases. The CDR3 has 15 residues. CDR1 is MNHEY and CDR2 is SMNVEV in the germline V gene (reference sequence). The V segment lost 7 bases and the J segment 4 bases; nucleotides outside the gene matches: 10. CDR3 region: CASIPQGAGSTEAFF. CDR3 nucleotides: TGTGCCAGCATCCCACAGGGGGCGGGGTCCACTGAAGCTTTCTTT.

This clone has just one count. The chain carries TRBV11-2 and TRBJ2-7; D might be TRBD2 (6 bases). Trimming shortened V by 0 bases and J by 0 bases, and 18 bases separated the two germline ends. This CDR3 spans 18 amino acids. The V gene's germline CDR1 is SGHAT and CDR2 FQNNGV. In DNA, the CDR3 is TGTGCCAGCAGCTTAGATGCCGGGAGTAGGACATACTCCTACGAGCAGTACTTC. Translation gives CASSLDAGSRTYSYEQYF.

The V and J genes are TRBV6-1 and TRBJ2-7, with 7 positions matching TRBD1. V lost 11 bases to trimming and J lost 2 bases; unmatched junction nucleotides: 9. The length of the CDR3 is 13 residues. Germline CDR1 reads MNHNS; CDR2 reads SASEGT. The DNA for the CDR3 is TGTGCCGTAAGACAGGGAAGAACCTACGAGCAGTACTTC. It codes for CAVRQGRTYEQYF.